Listed below are T cell receptor beta chains from one sample, sequenced in a study of blood T cell repertoires in COVID-19. Generated by immunoSEQ multiplex PCR, the TCRdb table keeps only in-frame clones and is missing some. Here the sample spans 150,000 or so clones, approximately 86% being singletons. Specimen: peripheral blood. The receptors shown here come from a woman between 70 and 85 years old with COVID-19, enrolled during active disease. The CDR3 runs from the conserved cysteine through the conserved F or W. D genes are given only for firm matches. Size is omitted from some rows. Given values are once, few, many or a class for expanded clones.

d_gene	abundance	v_gene	j_gene	CDR3aa	CDR3nt
.	.	TRBV10-3	TRBJ1-1	CAISESRWGENTEAFF	TGTGCCATCAGTGAGTCGAGGTGGGGGGAGAACACTGAAGCTTTCTTT
.	.	TRBV30	TRBJ1-1	CAWTLSFHSEGTEAFF	TGTGCCTGGACGCTTTCCTTCCACTCCGAGGGAACTGAAGCTTTCTTT
TRBD1	.	TRBV6-5	TRBJ2-3	CASSPRQGGTDTQYF	TGTGCCAGCAGTCCCCGACAGGGGGGCACAGATACGCAGTATTTT
TRBD2	.	TRBV3-1/TRBV3-2	TRBJ2-3	CASSQGRLAGVTDTQYF	TGTGCCAGCAGCCAAGGACGACTAGCGGGGGTCACAGATACGCAGTATTTT
TRBD1	few	TRBV18	TRBJ1-1	CASSPPTGLTEAFF	TGTGCCAGCTCACCACCGACAGGGTTGACTGAAGCTTTCTTT
.	.	TRBV25-1	TRBJ1-4	CASRPQGLTNEKLFF	TGTGCCAGCAGACCTCAGGGGTTAACTAATGAAAAACTGTTTTTT
TRBD2	.	TRBV7-2	TRBJ2-3	CASSLRAGGWLTDTQYF	TGTGCCAGCAGCTTACGTGCCGGGGGGTGGCTCACAGATACGCAGTATTTT
TRBD1	.	TRBV5-1	TRBJ2-2	CASSLVGQGAGGELFF	TGCGCCAGCAGCTTGGTCGGACAGGGGGCTGGCGGGGAGCTGTTTTTT
.	.	TRBV12-3/TRBV12-4	TRBJ2-5	CATGARGETQYF	TGTGCCACCGGAGCCCGGGGAGAGACCCAGTACTTC
.	.	TRBV7-2	TRBJ2-7	CASTRQGRTYEQYF	TGTGCCAGCACCAGGCAGGGGCGAACCTACGAGCAGTACTTC
TRBD1	.	TRBV2	TRBJ2-2	CASNQGTGANTGELFF	TGTGCCAGCAACCAAGGGACAGGGGCGAACACCGGGGAGCTGTTTTTT
.	.	TRBV3-1/TRBV3-2	TRBJ1-2	CASSQQTGLNNYGYTF	TGTGCCAGCAGCCAACAAACAGGGCTTAATAACTATGGCTACACCTTC
TRBD2	medium-sized	TRBV18	TRBJ2-3	CASLRGDSTDTQYF	TGTGCCAGCTTACGGGGGGACAGCACAGATACGCAGTATTTT
.	.	TRBV9	TRBJ1-1	CASSLAPDFDTEAFF	TGTGCCAGCAGCCTCGCCCCGGACTTTGACACTGAAGCTTTCTTT
.	.	TRBV7-2	TRBJ1-1	CASSLGGIRNTEAFF	TGTGCCAGCAGCTTAGGGGGCATTCGGAACACTGAAGCTTTCTTT
.	.	TRBV19	TRBJ1-5	CASSIRQEINQPQHF	TGTGCCAGTAGTATTCGACAGGAGATAAATCAGCCCCAGCATTTT
TRBD1	.	TRBV29-1	TRBJ2-1	CSVDPGTGGREQFF	TGCAGCGTTGACCCCGGGACAGGGGGCCGTGAGCAGTTCTTC
TRBD2	.	TRBV3-1/TRBV3-2	TRBJ2-5	CASVAGVGETQYF	TGTGCCAGCGTAGCGGGGGTAGGGGAGACCCAGTACTTC
.	once	TRBV6-1	TRBJ1-4	CASSENPQGLGEKLFF	TGTGCCAGCAGTGAAAACCCGCAGGGATTGGGTGAAAAACTGTTTTTT
.	.	TRBV5-4	TRBJ1-2	CASSLVSRAGYGYTF	TGTGCCAGCAGCTTGGTGAGTCGAGCGGGCTATGGCTACACCTTC
TRBD1	.	TRBV5-1	TRBJ2-2	CASSSSGQGSAGELFF	TGCGCCAGCAGCTCATCGGGACAGGGGAGCGCCGGGGAGCTGTTTTTT
.	.	TRBV10-3	TRBJ2-2	CAISDGANTGELFF	TGTGCCATCAGTGACGGTGCGAACACCGGGGAGCTGTTTTTT
.	.	TRBV20-1	TRBJ2-1	CSASGGNEQFF	TGCAGTGCTAGTGGCGGTAATGAGCAGTTCTTC
.	.	TRBV6-5	TRBJ1-2	CASSYIGSPEYGYTF	TGTGCCAGCAGTTACATCGGGAGCCCGGAGTATGGCTACACCTTC
TRBD1	.	TRBV7-8	TRBJ1-2	CASSPGGQGARGYTF	TGTGCCAGCAGCCCCGGCGGGCAGGGGGCCCGGGGCTACACCTTC
TRBD1	.	TRBV10-3	TRBJ2-7	CAISRRDRPYEQYF	TGTGCCATCAGTCGAAGGGACAGGCCGTACGAGCAGTACTTC
TRBD1	.	TRBV12-5	TRBJ1-1	CASLHWDRGHTEAFF	TGTGCTAGTCTGCACTGGGACAGGGGGCACACTGAAGCTTTCTTT
TRBD1	.	TRBV5-6	TRBJ1-4	CASSSGQSGTYEKLFF	TGTGCCAGCAGCTCGGGACAGTCGGGCACCTATGAAAAACTGTTTTTT
.	.	TRBV28	TRBJ1-5	CASLSSNQPQHF	TGTGCCAGCCTCAGTAGCAATCAGCCCCAGCATTTT
.	.	TRBV18	TRBJ1-6	CASSLRQESAPLHF	TGTGCCAGCTCACTCCGACAGGAGTCGGCACCCCTCCACTTT
.	.	TRBV19	TRBJ1-5	CASSNFFRRGDQPQHF	TGTGCCAGTAGCAATTTTTTTAGACGGGGAGATCAGCCCCAGCATTTT
TRBD1	.	TRBV28	TRBJ1-1	CASSRTGENTEAFF	TGTGCCAGCAGTAGAACAGGGGAGAACACTGAAGCTTTCTTT
.	.	TRBV27	TRBJ2-7	CASSLYYTHEQYF	TGTGCCAGCAGCCTCTACTACACCCACGAGCAGTACTTC
TRBD1	once	TRBV2	TRBJ1-5	CASSPDRAQPQHF	TGTGCCAGCAGCCCGGACAGGGCTCAGCCCCAGCATTTT
TRBD1	.	TRBV7-2	TRBJ2-1	CASSATLPGQGYNEQFF	TGTGCCAGCAGCGCCACACTTCCGGGACAGGGGTACAATGAGCAGTTCTTC
TRBD2	.	TRBV5-1	TRBJ2-3	CASSLPGLAGGPWRDTQYF	TGCGCCAGCAGCCTTCCGGGACTAGCGGGGGGGCCGTGGAGAGATACGCAGTATTTT
.	.	TRBV15	TRBJ2-1	CATSRVERGEQFF	TGTGCCACCAGCAGAGTAGAAAGGGGTGAGCAGTTCTTC
TRBD2	once	TRBV5-1	TRBJ2-1	CASSWTSYDFNEQFF	TGCGCCAGCAGCTGGACTAGTTACGATTTCAATGAGCAGTTCTTC
.	.	TRBV1	TRBJ1-6	CTSSLDREENYNSPLHF	TGCACCAGCAGCCTCGACCGGGAGGAGAATTATAATTCACCCCTCCACTTT
.	.	TRBV6-5	TRBJ2-1	CASRSDSYNEQFF	TGTGCCAGCAGATCGGACAGCTACAATGAGCAGTTCTTC
TRBD1	few	TRBV3-1/TRBV3-2	TRBJ1-5	CASSQAQGAQPQHF	TGTGCCAGCAGCCAGGCACAGGGGGCTCAGCCCCAGCATTTT
TRBD1	.	TRBV19	TRBJ1-5	CASSIVGGQGYQPQHF	TGTGCCAGTAGTATAGTTGGGGGACAGGGGTATCAGCCCCAGCATTTT
TRBD1	many	TRBV3-1/TRBV3-2	TRBJ1-5	CASSLGTGGNQPQHF	TGTGCCAGCAGCCTTGGGACAGGTGGCAATCAGCCCCAGCATTTT